Presented here are 15 T cell receptor beta chains from one specimen sequenced in a study of cytomegalovirus exposure and HLA in healthy donors. The PCR used 60 Vbeta and 13 Jbeta primers. Sequencing used immunoSEQ multiplex PCR; TCRdb keeps in-frame clones, though not all of them. The table has tens of thousands of clones, roughly 72% seen once. The sample comprised PBMCs. The origin of the receptors is a man between 45 and 60 years old in good health and CMV-seronegative.

The rearrangement links TRBV4-3 to TRBJ1-2; TRBD1 might be the D (6 bases). Trimming removed 0 bases at V and 4 bases at J, with 9 bases between. The germline CDR1 and CDR2 sequences are LGHNA and YSLEER. The CDR3 covers 14 residues. CDR3 nucleotides: TGCGCCAGCAGCCAAGATAGAGGGGGCTATGGCTACACCTTC. Protein sequence: CASSQDRGGYGYTF.

The chain joins TRBV5-1 to TRBJ2-1; D not resolved. Germline CDR1 and CDR2: SGHRS and YFSETQ. CDR3 length: 13 residues. V shed 3 bases and J shed 6 bases, with 10 bases lying between them. The CDR3 DNA follows: TGCGCCAGCAGCTCCAGGCTTTCCAATGAGCAGTTCTTC. This gives the protein CASSSRLSNEQFF. The entire variable domain, with the rest obtained from reference TRBV5-1 and TRBJ2-1, is as follows: KAGVTQTPRYLIKTRGQQVTLSCSPISGHRSVSWYQQTPGQGLQFLFEYFSETQRNKGNFPGRFSGRQFSNSRSEMNVSTLELGDSALYLCASSSRLSNEQFFGPGTRLTVL.

Notes on this clone: A read error is possible here, since a much larger clone lies one base away. Other DNA variants within this sample encode the same CDR3. CDR3 sequence (DNA): TGTGCCGGCCGACAAGGCAACACTGAAGCTTTCTTT. This codes for CAGRQGNTEAFF. This chain joins TRBV6-1 and TRBJ1-1; D unclear. V lost 11 bases and J lost 2, with 12 bases in between. Looked up from germline, CDR1 is MNHNS and CDR2 is SASEGT. The CDR3 totals 12 residues.

The chain recombines TRBV28 with TRBJ1-5; a possible D gene is TRBD1 (5 bases). The ends were cut back, 6 bases at V and 2 bases at J, with 14 bases in the middle. Germline V gene sequence: CDR1 MDHEN, CDR2 SYDVKM. The CDR3 sequence is 15 residues long. The CDR3 DNA reads TGTGCCAGCAGCTTGGGGGGGAATCGCAATCAGCCCCAGCATTTT. Protein sequence: CASSLGGNRNQPQHF.

The chain employs TRBV19 and TRBJ2-1; no clear D gene. In germline, CDR1 is LNHDA, CDR2 SQIVND (reference sequence). The CDR3 runs 15 residues. Trimming shortened V by 2 bases and J by 2 bases, and 10 bases separated the two germline ends. The CDR3 bases are TGTGCCAGTAGTATATCGTCCTCTACCTACAATGAGCAGTTCTTC. Protein sequence: CASSISSSTYNEQFF.

The chain links TRBV15 to TRBJ2-3; 9 bases fit TRBD2. The CDR3 has 14 residues. Germline V gene data show CDR1 as LNHNV and CDR2 as YYDKDF (reference sequence). Germline trimming cut 5 bases from V and 4 bases from J; bases unmatched to any gene: 4. CDR3 bases: TGTGCCACCAGCGTAGGCGGGGGGGCAGATACGCAGTATTTT. This translates into CATSVGGGADTQYF.

In this sample, this clone turned up once. The J gene is TRBJ2-2, the V gene TRBV28; 10 nucleotides line up with TRBD2. Germline CDR1 is MDHEN and CDR2 is SYDVKM. This CDR3 has 15 residues. The junction had 3 bases not matched to a gene; V was cut back by 2 bases and J by 6 bases. CDR3 loop: CASSLSGRGPGELFF. CDR3 nucleotide sequence: TGTGCCAGCAGTTTAAGCGGGAGGGGTCCCGGGGAGCTGTTTTTT.

Only a few counts were recorded for this clone. This chain links TRBV6-5 with TRBJ2-7, with a weak D call TRBD2 (5 bases). In germline, CDR1 is MNHEY, CDR2 SVGAGI. The CDR3 spans 11 residues. V lost 6 bases, J lost 2 bases, and 5 bases lay in between. The CDR3 reads CASRRAYEQYF. DNA for the CDR3: TGTGCCAGCAGGCGGGCCTACGAGCAGTACTTC.

The rearrangement uses TRBV27 and TRBJ2-7; 7 bases are a match to TRBD1. The CDR3 runs 14 residues. Germline V gene data show CDR1 as MNHEY and CDR2 as SMNVEV (reference sequence). The trim removed 5 bases at V and 5 bases at J, leaving 9 bases unmatched. CDR3 sequence: CASSTPTGSNEQYF. The CDR3 DNA sequence: TGTGCCAGCAGTACCCCGACAGGGTCGAACGAGCAGTACTTC.

The chain uses TRBV7-9 and TRBJ1-1; D is unresolved. Germline V gives CDR1 SEHNR, CDR2 FQNEAQ (reference sequence). CDR3 length: 16 residues. V was shortened by 0 bases and J by 1 base, with 12 bases between the two germline ends. CDR3 sequence reads: CASSLARPRQNTEAFF. CDR3 bases: TGTGCCAGCAGCTTAGCGCGTCCCAGACAGAACACTGAAGCTTTCTTT.

Written as DNA, the CDR3 is TGTGCCAGCAGCCCAGAGCTAACAGCCCTAACTGGAAACACCATATATTTT. Translated: CASSPELTALTGNTIYF. J is TRBJ1-3 and V is TRBV5-4; D gene uncertain. The germline gives CDR1 SGHNT, CDR2 YYREEE (reference sequence). V was pared by 4 bases and J by 2 bases, with 19 bases between. The CDR3 spans 17 residues.

CDR3 sequence reads: CASGGRRNEQFF. The CDR3 coding sequence is TGTGCCAGCGGTGGGAGACGGAATGAGCAGTTCTTC. J is TRBJ2-1 and V is TRBV2, with D maybe TRBD2 (5 bases). The CDR3 is 12 amino acids. The germline V and J ends were trimmed by 8 bases and 7 bases, with 12 bases remaining between them. Germline values: CDR1 SNHLY, CDR2 FYNNEI.

The rearrangement uses TRBV7-6 and TRBJ2-7; TRBD1 agrees at 7 bases. CDR3 length: 16 amino acids. Trimming at V came to 1 base and at J to 6 bases, leaving 12 bases not matched to a gene. Germline V gene lookup returns CDR1 SGHVS and CDR2 FNYEAQ. The chain's CDR3 is CASSLGGRDRASEQYF. CDR3 coding DNA: TGTGCCAGCAGCTTAGGTGGTCGAGACAGGGCCAGCGAGCAGTACTTC.

As to this clone: The junction does not match germline at one end; this may be a read error. The chain is built from TRBV5-1 and TRBJ1-4; D unresolved. The CDR3 loop spans 15 amino acids. Germline V gene sequence: CDR1 SGHRS, CDR2 YFSETQ. The CDR3 spells CASSLFSGNNDKLFF. CDR3 bases: TGCGCCAGCAGCTTGTTCTCCGGGAACAATGATAAACTGTTTTTT.

This clone was detected once. The chain employs TRBV6-5 and TRBJ2-1, with 7 bases identical to TRBD1. The germline CDR1 and CDR2 sequences are MNHEY and SVGAGI. Trimming at V came to 6 bases and at J to 3 bases, leaving 8 bases not matched to a gene. This CDR3 contains 15 residues. Here the CDR3 reads CASRRGQSSYNEQFF. For the CDR3, the DNA is TGTGCCAGCAGGAGGGGACAGTCCAGCTACAATGAGCAGTTCTTC.